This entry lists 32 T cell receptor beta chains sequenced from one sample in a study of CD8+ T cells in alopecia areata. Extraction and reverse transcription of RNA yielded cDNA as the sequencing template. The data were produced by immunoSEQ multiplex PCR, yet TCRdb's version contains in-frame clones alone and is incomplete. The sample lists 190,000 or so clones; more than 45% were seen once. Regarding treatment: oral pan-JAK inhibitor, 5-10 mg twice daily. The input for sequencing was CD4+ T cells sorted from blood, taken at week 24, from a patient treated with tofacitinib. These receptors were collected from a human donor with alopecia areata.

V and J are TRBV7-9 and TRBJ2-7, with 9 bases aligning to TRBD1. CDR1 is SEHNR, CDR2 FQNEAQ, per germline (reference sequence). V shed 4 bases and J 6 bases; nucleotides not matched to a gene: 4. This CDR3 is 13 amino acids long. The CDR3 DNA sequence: TGTGCCAGCAGCTGGGGACAGGGATCCGAGCAGTACTTC. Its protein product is CASSWGQGSEQYF.

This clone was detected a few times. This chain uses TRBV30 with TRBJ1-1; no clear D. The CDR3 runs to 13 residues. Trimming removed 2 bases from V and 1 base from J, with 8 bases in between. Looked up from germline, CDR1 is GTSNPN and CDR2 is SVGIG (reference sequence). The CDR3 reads CAWSPHRNTEAFF. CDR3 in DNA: TGTGCCTGGAGTCCGCACAGGAACACTGAAGCTTTCTTT.

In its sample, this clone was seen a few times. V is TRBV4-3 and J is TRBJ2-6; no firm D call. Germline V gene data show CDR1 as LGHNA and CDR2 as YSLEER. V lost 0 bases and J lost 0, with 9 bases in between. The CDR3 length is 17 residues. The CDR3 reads CASSQEAPYSGANVLTF. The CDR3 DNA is TGCGCCAGCAGCCAAGAGGCCCCCTACTCTGGGGCCAACGTCCTGACTTTC.

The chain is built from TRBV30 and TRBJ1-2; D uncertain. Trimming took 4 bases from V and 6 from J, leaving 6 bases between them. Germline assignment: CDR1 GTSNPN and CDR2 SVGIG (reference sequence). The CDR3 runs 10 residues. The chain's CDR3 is CAWNLDGYTF. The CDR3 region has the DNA TGTGCCTGGAATTTGGATGGCTACACCTTC.

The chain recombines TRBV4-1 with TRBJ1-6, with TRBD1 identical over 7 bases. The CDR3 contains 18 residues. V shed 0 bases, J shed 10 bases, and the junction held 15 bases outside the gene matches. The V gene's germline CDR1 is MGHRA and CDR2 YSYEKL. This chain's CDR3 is CASSQDHGSAGGSSPLHF. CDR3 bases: TGCGCCAGCAGCCAAGATCATGGAAGCGCAGGGGGGAGCTCACCCCTCCACTTT.

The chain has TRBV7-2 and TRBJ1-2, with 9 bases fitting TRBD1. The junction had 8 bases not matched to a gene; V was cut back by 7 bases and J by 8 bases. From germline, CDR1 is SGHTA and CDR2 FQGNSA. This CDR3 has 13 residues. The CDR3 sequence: CASTSQGQGGYTF. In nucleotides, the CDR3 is TGTGCCAGCACCTCTCAGGGACAGGGAGGCTACACCTTC.

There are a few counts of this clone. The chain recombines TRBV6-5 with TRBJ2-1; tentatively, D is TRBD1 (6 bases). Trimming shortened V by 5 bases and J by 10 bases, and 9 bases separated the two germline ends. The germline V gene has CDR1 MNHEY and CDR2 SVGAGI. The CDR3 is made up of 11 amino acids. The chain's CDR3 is CASSTGREQFF. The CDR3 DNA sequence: TGTGCCAGCAGTACAGGGAGAGAGCAGTTCTTC.

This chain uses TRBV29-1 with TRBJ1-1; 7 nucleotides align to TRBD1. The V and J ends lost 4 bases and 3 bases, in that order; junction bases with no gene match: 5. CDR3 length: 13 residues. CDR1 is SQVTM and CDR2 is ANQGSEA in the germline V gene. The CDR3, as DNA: TGCAGCGTTGCGAATCAGGGGGACACTGAAGCTTTCTTT. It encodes CSVANQGDTEAFF. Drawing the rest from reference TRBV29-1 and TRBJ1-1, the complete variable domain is SAVISQKPSRDICQRGTSLTIQCQVDSQVTMMFWYRQQPGQSLTLIATANQGSEATYESGFVIDKFPISRPNLTFSTLTVSNMSPEDSSIYLCSVANQGDTEAFFGQGTRLTVV.

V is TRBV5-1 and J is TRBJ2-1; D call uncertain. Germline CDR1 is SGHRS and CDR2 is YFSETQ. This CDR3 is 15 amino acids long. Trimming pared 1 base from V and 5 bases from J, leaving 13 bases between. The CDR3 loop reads CASSLPPGRDNEQFF. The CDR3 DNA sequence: TGCGCCAGCAGCTTGCCCCCCGGACGAGACAATGAGCAGTTCTTC.

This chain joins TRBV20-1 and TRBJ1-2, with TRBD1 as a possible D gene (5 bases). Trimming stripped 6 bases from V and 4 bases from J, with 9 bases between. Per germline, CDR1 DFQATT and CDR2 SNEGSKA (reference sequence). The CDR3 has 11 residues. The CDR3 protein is CSAGRSYGYTF. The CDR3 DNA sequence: TGCAGTGCGGGACGGAGCTATGGCTACACCTTC.

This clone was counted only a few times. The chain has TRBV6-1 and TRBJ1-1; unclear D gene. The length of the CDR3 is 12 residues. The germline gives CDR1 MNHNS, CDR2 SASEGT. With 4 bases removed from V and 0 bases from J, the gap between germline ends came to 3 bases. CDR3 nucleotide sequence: TGTGCCAGCAGTGCGGTGAACACTGAAGCTTTCTTT. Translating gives CASSAVNTEAFF.

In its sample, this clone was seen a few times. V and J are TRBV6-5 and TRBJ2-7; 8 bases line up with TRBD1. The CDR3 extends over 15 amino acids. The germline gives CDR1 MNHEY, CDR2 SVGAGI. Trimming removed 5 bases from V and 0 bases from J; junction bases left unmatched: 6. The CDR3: CASSKDRASSYEQYF. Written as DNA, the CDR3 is TGTGCCAGCAGTAAGGACAGGGCGAGCTCCTACGAGCAGTACTTC.

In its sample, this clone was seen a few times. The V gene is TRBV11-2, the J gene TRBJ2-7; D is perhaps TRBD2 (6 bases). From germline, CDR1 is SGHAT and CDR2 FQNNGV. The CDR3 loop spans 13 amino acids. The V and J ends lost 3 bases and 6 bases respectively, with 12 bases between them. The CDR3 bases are TGTGCCAGCAGCTTGTATCGGGAGACCGAGCAGTACTTC. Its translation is CASSLYRETEQYF.

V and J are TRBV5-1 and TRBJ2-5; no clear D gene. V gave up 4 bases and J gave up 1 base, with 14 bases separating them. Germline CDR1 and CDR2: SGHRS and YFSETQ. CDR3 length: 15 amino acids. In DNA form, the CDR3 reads TGCGCCAGCAGCGTCCGGGTTGGCGGCCAAGAGACCCAGTACTTC. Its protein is CASSVRVGGQETQYF.

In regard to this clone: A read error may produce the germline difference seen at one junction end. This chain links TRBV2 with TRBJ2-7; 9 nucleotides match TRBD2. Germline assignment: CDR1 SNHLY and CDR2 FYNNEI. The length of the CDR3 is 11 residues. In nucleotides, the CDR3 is TGTGCCAGCAGTGTATCCGCGGGGGGGACTTTC. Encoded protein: CASSVSAGGTF.

In DNA form, the CDR3 reads TGTGCCTGGAGGGCGACCGGTCTTGGGCCGGGGGAGCAGTACTTC. Encoded protein: CAWRATGLGPGEQYF. V is TRBV30 and J is TRBJ2-7, with D tentatively TRBD2 (5 bases). Trimming pared 3 bases from V and 7 bases from J, leaving 22 bases between. CDR1 and CDR2 from the germline V gene are GTSNPN and SVGIG (reference sequence). The CDR3 totals 15 residues. Full variable domain (missing parts from reference TRBV30 and TRBJ2-7): SQTIHQWPATLVQPVGSPLSLECTVEGTSNPNLYWYRQAAGRGLQLLFYSVGIGQISSEVPQNLSASRPQDRQFILSSKKLLLSDSGFYLCAWRATGLGPGEQYFGPGTRLTVT.

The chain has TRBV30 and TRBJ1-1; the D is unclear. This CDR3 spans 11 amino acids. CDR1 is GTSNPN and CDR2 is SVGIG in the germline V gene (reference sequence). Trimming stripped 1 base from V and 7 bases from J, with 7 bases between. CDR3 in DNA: TGTGCCTGGAGTGGGAAGTATGAAGCTTTCTTT. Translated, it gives CAWSGKYEAFF.

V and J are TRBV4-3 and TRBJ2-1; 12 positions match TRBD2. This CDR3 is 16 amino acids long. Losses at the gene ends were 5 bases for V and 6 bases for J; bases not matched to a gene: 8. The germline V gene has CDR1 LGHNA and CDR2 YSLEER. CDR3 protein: CASSFRLAGVGNEQFF. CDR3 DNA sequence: TGCGCCAGCAGCTTCCGACTAGCGGGAGTGGGCAATGAGCAGTTCTTC.

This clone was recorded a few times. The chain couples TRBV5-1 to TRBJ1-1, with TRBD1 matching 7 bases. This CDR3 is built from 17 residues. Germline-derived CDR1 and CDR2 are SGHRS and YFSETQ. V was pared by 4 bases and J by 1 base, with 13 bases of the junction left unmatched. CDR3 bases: TGCGCCAGCAGCCTCGGACAGGTTAGGGTGGGGAACACTGAAGCTTTCTTT. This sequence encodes CASSLGQVRVGNTEAFF.

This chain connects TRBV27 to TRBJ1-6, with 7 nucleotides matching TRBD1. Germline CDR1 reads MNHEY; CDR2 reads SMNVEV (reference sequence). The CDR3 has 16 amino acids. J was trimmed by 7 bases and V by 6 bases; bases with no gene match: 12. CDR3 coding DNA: TGTGCCAGCAGCCTCCGTCAGGGGGGATCGAATTCACCCCTCCACTTT. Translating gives CASSLRQGGSNSPLHF.

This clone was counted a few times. As DNA, the CDR3 is TGTGCCAGCAGCGGACCCGGGACCCACGACGTC. Translating it yields CASSGPGTHDV. J is TRBJ2-7 and V is TRBV5-6, with D perhaps being TRBD1 or TRBD2 (5 bases each). Germline V gene data show CDR1 as SGHDT and CDR2 as YYEEEE. This CDR3 comprises 11 residues.

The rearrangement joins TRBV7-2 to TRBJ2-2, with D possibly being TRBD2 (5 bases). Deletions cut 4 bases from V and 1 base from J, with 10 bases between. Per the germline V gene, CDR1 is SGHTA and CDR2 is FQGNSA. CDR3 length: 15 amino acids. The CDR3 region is CASSSTRGNTGELFF. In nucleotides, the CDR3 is TGTGCCAGCAGCTCCACTCGGGGGAACACCGGGGAGCTGTTTTTT.

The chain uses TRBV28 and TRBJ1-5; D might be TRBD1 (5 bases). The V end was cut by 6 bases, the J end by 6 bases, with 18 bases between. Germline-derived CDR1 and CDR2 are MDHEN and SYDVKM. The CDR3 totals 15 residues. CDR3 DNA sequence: TGTGCCAGCAGCCGCCGTGGGGTTGGGGGTCAGCCCCAGCATTTT. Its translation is CASSRRGVGGQPQHF.

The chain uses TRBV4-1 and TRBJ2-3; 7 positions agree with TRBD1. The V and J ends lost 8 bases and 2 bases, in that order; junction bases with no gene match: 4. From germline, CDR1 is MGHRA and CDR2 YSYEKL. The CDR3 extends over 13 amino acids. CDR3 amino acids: CASGQGDTDTQYF. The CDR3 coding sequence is TGCGCCAGCGGGCAGGGGGACACAGATACGCAGTATTTT.

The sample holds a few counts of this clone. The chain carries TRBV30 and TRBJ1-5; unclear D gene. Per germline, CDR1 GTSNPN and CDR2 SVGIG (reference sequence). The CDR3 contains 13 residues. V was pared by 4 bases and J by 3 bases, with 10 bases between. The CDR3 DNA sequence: TGTGCCTGGACCCCCGACACCAATCAGCCCCAGCATTTT. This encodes CAWTPDTNQPQHF.

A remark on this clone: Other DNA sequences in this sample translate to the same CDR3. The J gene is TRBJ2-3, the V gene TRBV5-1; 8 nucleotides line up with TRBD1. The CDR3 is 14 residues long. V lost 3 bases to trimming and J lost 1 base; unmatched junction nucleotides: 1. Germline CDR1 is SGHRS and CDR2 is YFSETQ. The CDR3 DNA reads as TGCGCCAGCAGCTCGGACAGGGGCACAGATACGCAGTATTTT. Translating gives CASSSDRGTDTQYF. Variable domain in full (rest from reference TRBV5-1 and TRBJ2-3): KAGVTQTPRYLIKTRGQQVTLSCSPISGHRSVSWYQQTPGQGLQFLFEYFSETQRNKGNFPGRFSGRQFSNSRSEMNVSTLELGDSALYLCASSSDRGTDTQYFGPGTRLTVL.

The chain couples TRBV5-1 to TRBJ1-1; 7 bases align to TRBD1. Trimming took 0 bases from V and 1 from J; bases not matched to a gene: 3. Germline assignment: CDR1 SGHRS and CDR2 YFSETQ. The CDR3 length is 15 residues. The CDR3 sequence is CASSLGTGRNTEAFF. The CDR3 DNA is TGCGCCAGCAGCTTGGGGACAGGTAGGAACACTGAAGCTTTCTTT.

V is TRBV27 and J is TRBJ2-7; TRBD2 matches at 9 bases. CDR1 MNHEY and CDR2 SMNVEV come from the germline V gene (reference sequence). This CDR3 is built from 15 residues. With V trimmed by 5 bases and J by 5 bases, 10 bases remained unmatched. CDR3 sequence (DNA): TGTGCCAGCAGTCCCCAGCGGGGGGAGGTCCACGAGCAGTACTTC. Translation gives CASSPQRGEVHEQYF.

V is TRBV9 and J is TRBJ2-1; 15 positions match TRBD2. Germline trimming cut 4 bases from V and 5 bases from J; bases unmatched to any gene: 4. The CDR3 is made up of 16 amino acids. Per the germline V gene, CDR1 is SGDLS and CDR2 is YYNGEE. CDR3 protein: CASSKGLAGGNNEQFF. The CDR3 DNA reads TGTGCCAGCAGCAAGGGACTAGCGGGGGGTAACAATGAGCAGTTCTTC.

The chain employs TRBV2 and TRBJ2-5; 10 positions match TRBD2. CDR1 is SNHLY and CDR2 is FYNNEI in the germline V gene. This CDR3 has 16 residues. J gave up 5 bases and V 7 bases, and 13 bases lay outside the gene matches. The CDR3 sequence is CASTPRPSGSLETQYF. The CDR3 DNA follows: TGTGCCAGCACCCCCCGTCCTAGCGGGAGCTTGGAGACCCAGTACTTC.

This chain's CDR3 is CASSPRAGIAYEQFF. In DNA form, the CDR3 reads TGTGCCAGCAGCCCTAGAGCGGGAATCGCCTATGAGCAGTTCTTC. The chain is built from TRBV7-9 and TRBJ2-1, with TRBD2 matching 7 bases. V shed 5 bases and J 8 bases; nucleotides not matched to a gene: 12. Germline V gives CDR1 SEHNR, CDR2 FQNEAQ (reference sequence). This CDR3 spans 15 amino acids.

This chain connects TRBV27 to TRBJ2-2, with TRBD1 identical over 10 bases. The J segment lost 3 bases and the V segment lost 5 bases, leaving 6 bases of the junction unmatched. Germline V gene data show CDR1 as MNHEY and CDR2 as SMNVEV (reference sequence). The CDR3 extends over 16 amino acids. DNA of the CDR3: TGTGCCAGCAGTCAGACAGGGGGCGCGGACACCGGGGAGCTGTTTTTT. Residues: CASSQTGGADTGELFF.